Listed below are T cell receptor beta chains from one sample, sequenced in a study of Ad26.COV2.S vaccination and SARS-CoV-2 variants. TCRdb keeps only in-frame clones here, not all; method: immunoSEQ multiplex PCR. The sample holds a few hundred thousand clones, around 90% seen once. This specimen consisted of peripheral blood, obtained in a trial of Ad26.COV2.S vaccine versus placebo. The receptors here all came from a person aged 18 to 65 who received the Ad26.COV2.S COVID-19 vaccine or a placebo. The CDR3 runs from the conserved cysteine through the conserved F or W. D genes are given only for firm matches. A clone size is listed for some rows: how often the clone was seen (once, few, many), or a class if it is expanded.

D gene	J gene	CDR3 length	clone size	V gene	CDR3 DNA	CDR3 protein
TRBD2	TRBJ2-1	15	-	TRBV11-2	TGTGCCAGCAGCTTATGGACTAGCGGGATCAGGGAGCAGTTCTTC	CASSLWTSGIREQFF
-	TRBJ1-1	15	-	TRBV6-5	TGTGCCAGCAGGGAGGTGGGGGGGCCAGGTACTGAAGCTTTCTTT	CASREVGGPGTEAFF
-	TRBJ1-1	15	-	TRBV19	TGTGCCAGTAGTATTGGAGAAGCGGTGAGCACTGAAGCTTTCTTT	CASSIGEAVSTEAFF
TRBD1	TRBJ1-2	14	-	TRBV9	TGTGCCAGCAGCGCGGGACAGGGGGATAGTGGCTACACCTTC	CASSAGQGDSGYTF
TRBD1	TRBJ1-1	12	-	TRBV25-1	TGTGCCAGCAGTGACCTGGGACAGGAAGCTTTCTTT	CASSDLGQEAFF
TRBD1	TRBJ2-5	17	-	TRBV7-2	TGTGCCAGCAGCTTATACGTGGACAGGGTGACCCAAGAGACCCAGTACTTC	CASSLYVDRVTQETQYF
-	TRBJ1-1	14	-	TRBV2	TGTGCCAGCACTCGACAGTGGGGGACAACTGAAGCTTTCTTT	CASTRQWGTTEAFF
-	TRBJ2-7	13	-	TRBV10-1	TGCGCCAGCAGTGAAAATGGGCTGAGCGAGCAGTACTTC	CASSENGLSEQYF
TRBD2	TRBJ2-1	14	-	TRBV30	TGTGCCTGGAGTTCGCCGGGACTAGTCGATGAGCAGTTCTTC	CAWSSPGLVDEQFF
-	TRBJ1-1	13	-	TRBV7-9	TGTGCCAGCAGCTCCCCCGGGACACCTGGGGGCTTCTTT	CASSSPGTPGGFF
-	TRBJ1-2	14	-	TRBV19	TGTGCCAGTACCCCCTGGACGGCGCTCTATGGCTACACCTTC	CASTPWTALYGYTF
-	TRBJ1-1	15	-	TRBV2	TGTGCCAGCAACGAGGGGGGCACTAAGAACACTGAAGCTTTCTTT	CASNEGGTKNTEAFF
-	TRBJ2-3	13	-	TRBV18	TGTGCCAGCTCACCGGGGGAAGTAAATACGCAGTATTTT	CASSPGEVNTQYF
TRBD1	TRBJ2-7	16	-	TRBV6-1	TGTGCCAGCAGTGATGGTGTAGCTCCAGGGGGCTACGAGCAGTACTTC	CASSDGVAPGGYEQYF
-	TRBJ2-1	15	-	TRBV6-5	TGTGCCAGCAGTTACGAGGACAACTCCTACAATGAGCAGTTCTTC	CASSYEDNSYNEQFF
-	TRBJ2-1	12	-	TRBV27	TGTGCCAGCAGCCACCCGCGGAATGAGCAGTTCTTC	CASSHPRNEQFF
-	TRBJ1-2	18	-	TRBV12-5	TGTGCTAGTGGCCGTGGTACGAGTTTTGGGGGGGACTCCAATGGCTACACCTTC	CASGRGTSFGGDSNGYTF
-	TRBJ2-1	15	-	TRBV11-2	TGTGCCAGCAGCTCGGGGGGCCCCTCCTACAATGAGCAGTTCTTC	CASSSGGPSYNEQFF
TRBD1	TRBJ1-4	16	once	TRBV5-1	TGCGCCAGCAGCCCTTTTTTTGGGACAGAGAATGAAAAACTGTTTTTT	CASSPFFGTENEKLFF
-	TRBJ1-2	16	-	TRBV5-4	TGTGCCAGCAGCTTGCCCGAAGGACAGCTAGGGGATGGCTACACCTTC	CASSLPEGQLGDGYTF
TRBD1	TRBJ1-2	14	-	TRBV5-8	TGTGCCAGCAGCTTTGGTCGGACAGGCTATGGCTACACCTTC	CASSFGRTGYGYTF
TRBD1	TRBJ1-2	14	few	TRBV10-3	TGTGCCATCAGTGAAGGACAGGGATCATGGGGCTACACCTTC	CAISEGQGSWGYTF
-	TRBJ2-3	14	-	TRBV4-3	TGCGCCAGCAGCCTAGCGGATCGAACAGATACGCAGTATTTT	CASSLADRTDTQYF
TRBD2	TRBJ2-1	16	-	TRBV4-3	TGCGCCAGCGGGGGACTAGCGGGATCTTACGGAGGTGAGCAGTTCTTC	CASGGLAGSYGGEQFF
TRBD1	TRBJ2-3	16	-	TRBV5-4	TGTGCCAGCGGATCAGAACAGGGGTGGTACACAGATACGCAGTATTTT	CASGSEQGWYTDTQYF